The subject of this entry is one T cell receptor (beta chain). The data originate from a study of T cell changes during pregnancy in multiple sclerosis. Repertoires were generated with immunoSEQ multiplex PCR, while TCRdb's copy carries only in-frame clones and drops some. Of tens of thousands of clones in the sample, around nine tenths were seen once. This CDR3 comprises 15 residues. Germline lookup yields CDR1 SGHVS and CDR2 FNYEAQ. The V segment lost 5 bases and the J segment 3 bases; nucleotides outside the gene matches: 9. The chain links TRBV7-6 to TRBJ1-2; 7 nucleotides agree with TRBD1. The material sequenced was CD4+ T cells from peripheral blood mononuclear cells, taken in the second trimester of pregnancy. The source of this sequence is a female donor with multiple sclerosis, enrolled in a pregnancy study. CDR3 DNA: TGTGCCAGCAGCCCCGGACAGGATACCTACTATGGCTACACCTTC. Translated: CASSPGQDTYYGYTF.